Below are 24 T cell receptor beta chains sequenced from a single sample in a study of CD8 T cells in ankylosing spondylitis. TCRdb re-called the 5' RACE reads with MiXCR, one entry per CDR3 protein. The table records roughly 240,000 distinct CDR3 sequences, roughly 32% of them present only once. The sample consisted of blood, either unsorted or a sorted T cell fraction (not recorded which). Receptors originate from a male donor with ankylosing spondylitis or in good health (not recorded which).

The chain is built from TRBV20-1 and TRBJ1-3; the D is unclear. V lost 0 bases, J lost 4 bases, and 10 bases lay in between. The CDR3 sequence is 14 residues long. CDR1 and CDR2 from the germline V gene are DFQATT and SNEGSKA (reference sequence). CDR3 loop: CSARDAGPGNTIYF. In nucleotides, the CDR3 is TGCAGTGCTAGAGATGCTGGGCCAGGAAACACCATATATTTT.

This clonotype was counted only a few times. The rearrangement joins TRBV6-5 to TRBJ2-7, with 11 bases matching TRBD1. V lost 4 bases and J lost 3; bases outside the gene matches: 8. Germline lookup yields CDR1 MNHEY and CDR2 SVGAGI. The CDR3 contains 16 residues. The CDR3 nucleotides read TGTGCCAGCAGTTCGCCGGGACAGGGGGAACTCTACGAGCAGTACTTC. It yields the protein CASSSPGQGELYEQYF.

The chain combines TRBV6-8 with TRBJ2-3; TRBD2 might be the D (6 bases). CDR3 size: 18 residues. V dropped 2 bases and J dropped 1 base, with 19 bases sitting between them. Germline V gene lookup returns CDR1 MNHGY and CDR2 SAAAGT. The CDR3 spells CASSYGRRGDAGTDTQYF. The CDR3 DNA reads as TGTGCCAGCAGTTACGGACGGCGCGGGGATGCTGGCACAGATACGCAGTATTTT.

The chain uses TRBV7-2 and TRBJ1-1; D gene ambiguous. Germline V gene sequence: CDR1 SGHTA, CDR2 FQGNSA. This CDR3 comprises 11 residues. Between the trimmed V and J ends, which lost 7 bases and 6 bases, there was a span of 9 bases. In nucleotides, the CDR3 is TGTGCCAGCACCGACATTCCTGAAGCTTTCTTT. Translated, it gives CASTDIPEAFF.

V and J are TRBV29-1 and TRBJ2-7; D is perhaps TRBD2 (7 bases). The germline V and J ends were trimmed by 4 bases and 3 bases, with 22 bases remaining between them. The CDR3 is made up of 16 amino acids. CDR1 is SQVTM and CDR2 is ANQGSEA in the germline V gene. As DNA, the CDR3 is TGCAGCGTTGTTCGGCGGCTGGGGGGGCCCAACTACGAGCAGTACTTC. It is translated as CSVVRRLGGPNYEQYF.

The chain employs TRBV28 and TRBJ2-5, with D perhaps being TRBD1 or TRBD2 (6 bases each). V lost 4 bases and J lost 5, with 17 bases in between. The CDR3 totals 15 residues. Germline CDR1 MDHEN, CDR2 SYDVKM. The CDR3 is CASSWGALTRETQYF. The CDR3 nucleotides are TGTGCCAGCAGTTGGGGGGCCCTGACCCGGGAGACCCAGTACTTC.

The chain joins TRBV10-3 to TRBJ2-1, with 9 bases matching TRBD1. Trimming removed 7 bases from V and 7 bases from J; junction bases left unmatched: 8. The V gene's germline CDR1 is ENHRY and CDR2 SYGVKD. The CDR3 is 14 amino acids. Here the CDR3 reads CAITPGQGSNEQFF. CDR3 nucleotides: TGTGCCATCACCCCGGGACAGGGTTCGAATGAGCAGTTCTTC.

A few counts support this clonotype. The chain recombines TRBV12-3 or TRBV12-4 with TRBJ2-3; 7 bases line up with TRBD1. The CDR3 consists of 14 residues. V dropped 7 bases and J dropped 4; count of bases not matched to a gene: 8. Written as DNA, the CDR3 is TGTGCCAGCATAAGGGAAACAGGGGCAGATACGCAGTATTTT. Translated, it gives CASIRETGADTQYF.

CDR3 sequence reads: CASSQDRSEQFF. The CDR3 region has the DNA TGTGCCAGCAGTCAAGACCGAAGCGAGCAGTTCTTC. The chain is built from TRBV6-6 and TRBJ2-1, with unresolved D. The CDR3 extends over 12 amino acids. Trimming cost V 5 bases and J 10 bases, with 12 bases left between them. Per the germline V gene, CDR1 is MNHNY and CDR2 is SVGAGI (reference sequence).

This clonotype has only a few counts. This chain links TRBV5-1 with TRBJ2-1; D perhaps matches TRBD2 (6 bases). Per the germline V gene, CDR1 is SGHRS and CDR2 is YFSETQ. V lost 4 bases to trimming and J lost 3 bases, with 17 bases between them. The length of the CDR3 is 16 residues. The DNA for the CDR3 is TGCGCCAGCAGCGTCCTACCGGGACTGAACTACAATGAGCAGTTCTTC. It is translated as CASSVLPGLNYNEQFF. Drawing the rest from reference TRBV5-1 and TRBJ2-1, the complete variable domain is KAGVTQTPRYLIKTRGQQVTLSCSPISGHRSVSWYQQTPGQGLQFLFEYFSETQRNKGNFPGRFSGRQFSNSRSEMNVSTLELGDSALYLCASSVLPGLNYNEQFFGPGTRLTVL.

This clonotype was detected only a few times. The genes are TRBV29-1 and TRBJ2-3; D is ambiguous. Germline CDR1 and CDR2: SQVTM and ANQGSEA. The CDR3 totals 12 residues. The ends were cut back, 5 bases at V and 3 bases at J, with 9 bases in the middle. The DNA for the CDR3 is TGCAGCGTTCCCCAAACGACAGATACGCAGTATTTT. Protein sequence: CSVPQTTDTQYF.

The chain recombines TRBV27 with TRBJ2-7; weak D call: TRBD2 (6 bases). Germline V gene sequence: CDR1 MNHEY, CDR2 SMNVEV (reference sequence). The CDR3 sequence is 16 residues long. V was cut by 0 bases and J by 0 bases, with 12 bases left in between. Here the CDR3 DNA reads TGTGCCAGCAGTTTATCGGTCGGCGGGGCCTCCTACGAGCAGTACTTC. Amino acids: CASSLSVGGASYEQYF.

The V and J genes are TRBV11-2 and TRBJ2-1, with 9 bases that match TRBD2. The length of the CDR3 is 15 residues. The J segment lost 4 bases and the V segment lost 5 bases, leaving 6 bases of the junction unmatched. Germline CDR1 SGHAT, CDR2 FQNNGV. The DNA of the CDR3 is TGTGCCAGCAGCCCGACGGGACTAGCTTACAATGAGCAGTTCTTC. This codes for CASSPTGLAYNEQFF.

The chain joins TRBV20-1 to TRBJ1-2; D remains unclear. V was pared by 0 bases and J by 4 bases, with 12 bases between. Germline V gene sequence: CDR1 DFQATT, CDR2 SNEGSKA (reference sequence). CDR3 length: 14 residues. The CDR3 here is CSARDSSLPYGYTF. Written as DNA, the CDR3 is TGCAGTGCTAGAGATAGTTCCCTTCCCTATGGCTACACCTTC.

This clonotype was recorded a few times. V and J are TRBV6-5 and TRBJ2-7, with 11 bases identical to TRBD2. The CDR3 is 15 residues long. Germline loops: CDR1 MNHEY, CDR2 SVGAGI. The ends lost 1 base at V and 2 bases at J; junction bases unmatched: 1. The CDR3 DNA sequence: TGTGCCAGCAGTTACTTTAGCGGGGGGGCCTACGAGCAGTACTTC. This codes for CASSYFSGGAYEQYF.

About this clonotype: Germline and junction disagree at one end, which may indicate a read error. The rearrangement links TRBV5-5 to TRBJ2-3; TRBD1 is a possible D gene (5 bases). CDR1 and CDR2 from the germline V gene are SGHKS and YYEKEE (reference sequence). The CDR3 sequence is 14 residues long. In DNA form, the CDR3 reads TGTGCCAGCAGTTTGGTCAGGGTAGGGGATACGCAGTATTTT. Its protein is CASSLVRVGDTQYF. Variable domain in full (rest from reference TRBV5-5 and TRBJ2-3): DAGVTQSPTHLIKTRGQQVTLRCSPISGHKSVSWYQQVLGQGPQFIFQYYEKEERGRGNFPDRFSARQFPNYSSELNVNALLLGDSALYLCASSLVRVGDTQYFGPGTRLTVL.

V gene TRBV10-2 combines with J gene TRBJ2-7; D is possibly TRBD2 (6 bases). The CDR3 is 15 residues long. CDR1 WSHSY and CDR2 SAAADI come from the germline V gene. Trimming stripped 3 bases from V and 3 bases from J, with 15 bases between. CDR3 loop: CASSDVGGANYEQYF. CDR3 sequence (DNA): TGCGCCAGCAGTGATGTAGGAGGGGCGAACTACGAGCAGTACTTC.

CDR3 region: CASSYSQLAADTQYF. The CDR3 DNA reads as TGTGCCAGCAGTTACTCTCAACTAGCGGCAGATACGCAGTATTTT. The rearrangement joins TRBV6-5 to TRBJ2-3; 8 bases line up with TRBD2. The CDR3 sequence is 15 residues long. Unmatched junction bases numbered 3, after V lost 0 bases and J lost 4 bases. Germline V gene sequence: CDR1 MNHEY, CDR2 SVGAGI.

The rearrangement links TRBV7-9 to TRBJ2-3, with 8 positions matching TRBD2. Looked up from germline, CDR1 is SEHNR and CDR2 is FQNEAQ (reference sequence). V was pared by 1 base and J by 5 bases, with 8 bases of the junction left unmatched. This CDR3 contains 16 residues. For the CDR3, the DNA is TGTGCCAGCAGCTTAGGTGGAGCGGGGGTAGGAGATACGCAGTATTTT. Translating gives CASSLGGAGVGDTQYF.

The chain has TRBV5-1 and TRBJ2-2, with D possibly TRBD1 on 6 matching bases. Trimming removed 0 bases from V and 5 bases from J, with 20 bases in between. The CDR3 extends over 18 amino acids. Germline loops: CDR1 SGHRS, CDR2 YFSETQ. In nucleotides, the CDR3 is TGCGCCAGCAGCTTGGTCCCACAGGGCCAGTCAGGAACCGGGGAGCTGTTTTTT. As protein: CASSLVPQGQSGTGELFF. Full variable domain (remainder filled in from reference TRBV5-1 and TRBJ2-2): KAGVTQTPRYLIKTRGQQVTLSCSPISGHRSVSWYQQTPGQGLQFLFEYFSETQRNKGNFPGRFSGRQFSNSRSEMNVSTLELGDSALYLCASSLVPQGQSGTGELFFGEGSRLTVL.

The V call is TRBV9, the J call TRBJ2-3, with unresolved D. The CDR3 is 15 residues long. The germline V gene encodes CDR1 SGDLS and CDR2 YYNGEE. Between the trimmed V and J ends, which lost 2 bases and 0 bases, there was a span of 10 bases. In nucleotides, the CDR3 is TGTGCCAGCAGCGTCCGGTATACTAGCACAGATACGCAGTATTTT. Translating it yields CASSVRYTSTDTQYF.

This clonotype showed up just a few times. The rearrangement joins TRBV25-1 to TRBJ2-1; D uncertain. Trimming cost V 7 bases and J 2 bases, with 9 bases left between them. Germline lookup yields CDR1 MGHDK and CDR2 SYGVNS. The CDR3 has 13 residues. CDR3 protein: CASTPGPYNEQFF. The CDR3 DNA reads as TGTGCCAGCACTCCCGGCCCCTACAATGAGCAGTTCTTC.

The J gene is TRBJ2-5, the V gene TRBV20-1, with D tentatively TRBD1 (6 bases). Trimming shortened V by 2 bases and J by 0 bases, and 7 bases separated the two germline ends. This CDR3 spans 13 amino acids. Germline values: CDR1 DFQATT, CDR2 SNEGSKA (reference sequence). The DNA of the CDR3 is TGCAGTGCTAGACGGACAGACCAAGAGACCCAGTACTTC. It codes for CSARRTDQETQYF.

This clonotype occurred a few times. V usage is TRBV30 and J usage is TRBJ2-5; D unclear. The CDR3 has 12 residues. The ends were cut back, 5 bases at V and 5 bases at J, with 12 bases in the middle. Looked up from germline, CDR1 is GTSNPN and CDR2 is SVGIG (reference sequence). For the CDR3, the DNA is TGTGCCTGGTCTTACCAAGGGGAGACCCAGTACTTC. Residues: CAWSYQGETQYF.